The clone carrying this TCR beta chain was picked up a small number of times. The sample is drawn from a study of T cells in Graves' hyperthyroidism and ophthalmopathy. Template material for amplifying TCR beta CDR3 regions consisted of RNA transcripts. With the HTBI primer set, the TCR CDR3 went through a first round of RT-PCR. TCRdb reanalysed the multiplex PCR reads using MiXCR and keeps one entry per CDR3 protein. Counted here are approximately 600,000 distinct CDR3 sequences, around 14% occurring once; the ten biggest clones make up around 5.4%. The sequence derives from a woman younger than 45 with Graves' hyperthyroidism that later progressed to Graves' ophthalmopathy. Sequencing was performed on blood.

The CDR3 sequence: CASSQEKGTREQFF. Written as DNA, the CDR3 is TGCGCCAGCAGCCAAGAAAAAGGAACTCGTGAGCAGTTCTTC. V and J are TRBV4-3 and TRBJ2-1, with D unclear. V lost 0 bases, J lost 9 bases, and 12 bases lay in between. The CDR3 sequence is 14 residues long. Germline CDR1 is LGHNA and CDR2 is YSLEER.